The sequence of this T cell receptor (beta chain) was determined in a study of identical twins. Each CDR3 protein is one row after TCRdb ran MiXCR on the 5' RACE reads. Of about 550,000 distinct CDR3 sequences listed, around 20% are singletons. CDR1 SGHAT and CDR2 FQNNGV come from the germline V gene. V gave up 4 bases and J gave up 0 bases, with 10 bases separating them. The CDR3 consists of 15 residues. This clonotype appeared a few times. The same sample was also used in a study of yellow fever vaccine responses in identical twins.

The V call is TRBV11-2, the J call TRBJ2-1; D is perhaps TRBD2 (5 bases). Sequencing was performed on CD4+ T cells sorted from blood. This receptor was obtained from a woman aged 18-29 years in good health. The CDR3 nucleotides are TGTGCCAGCAGCTGGACTTGGAGCTCCTACAATGAGCAGTTCTTC. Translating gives CASSWTWSSYNEQFF.